This T cell receptor (beta chain) was identified during a study of glioma-infiltrating T cells. This clonotype was detected ten times or more. The antigen remains undetermined. Overall study findings and caveats: Signature shared blood CDR3 motifs were enriched in low-divergence and depleted in high-divergence patients.

Using RNA template, CDR3s of TCR alpha and beta were amplified with iRepertoire arm-PCR. TCRdb called the multiplex PCR reads again in MiXCR, with one record for every CDR3 protein. The table lists a few hundred thousand distinct CDR3 sequences, about two fifths of them singletons. Germline CDR1 and CDR2: MNHNS and SASEGT. The CDR3 is 15 residues long. Trimming took 6 bases from V and 7 from J, leaving 21 bases between them. The sequence was collected from a human donor with low-grade glioma or glioblastoma, undergoing nonglioma brain surgery, or in good health (not recorded which). Sequencing was performed on glioma tissue, nonneoplastic brain tissue, or PBMCs (not recorded which). The J gene is TRBJ1-2, the V gene TRBV6-1; D may be TRBD1 (5 bases). CDR3 bases: TGTGCCAGCAGCCCCTGGGACCCACCCCCGGGTGGCTACACCTTC. Translating it yields CASSPWDPPPGGYTF.